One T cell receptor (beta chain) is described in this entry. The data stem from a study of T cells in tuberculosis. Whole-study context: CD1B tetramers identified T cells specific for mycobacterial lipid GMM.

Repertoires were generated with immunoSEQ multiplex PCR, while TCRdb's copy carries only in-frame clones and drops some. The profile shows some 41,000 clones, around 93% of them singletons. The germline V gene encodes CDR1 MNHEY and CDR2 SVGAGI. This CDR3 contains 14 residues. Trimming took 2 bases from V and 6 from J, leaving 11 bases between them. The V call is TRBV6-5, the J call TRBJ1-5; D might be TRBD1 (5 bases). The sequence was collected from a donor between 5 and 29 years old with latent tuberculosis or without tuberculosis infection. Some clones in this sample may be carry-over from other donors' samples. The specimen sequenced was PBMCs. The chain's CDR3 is CASSYGAGFQPQHF. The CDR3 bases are TGTGCCAGCAGTTACGGGGCAGGGTTTCAGCCCCAGCATTTT.